The 20 T cell receptor beta chains below all came from one sample that was sequenced in a study of blood T cell repertoires in COVID-19. Repertoires were generated with immunoSEQ multiplex PCR, while TCRdb's copy carries only in-frame clones and drops some. The sample comprises about 400,000 clones, around nine tenths of which are singletons, and about 1.7% rests with the top ten. Sequences were obtained from PBMCs or T cells enriched from blood (not recorded which). These TCRs come from a woman aged 25 to 45 who had recovered from COVID-19.

Worth noting for this clone: This specimen includes other DNA sequences encoding the same CDR3. The rearrangement uses TRBV11-2 and TRBJ2-7; no clear D gene. The germline gives CDR1 SGHAT, CDR2 FQNNGV. The ends were cut back, 1 base at V and 4 bases at J, with 5 bases in the middle. CDR3 length: 12 residues. DNA of the CDR3: TGTGCCAGCAGCTTAGCCGGGTACGAGCAGTACTTC. Its protein is CASSLAGYEQYF.

In DNA form, the CDR3 reads TGTGCCAGCAGCTTAGTAGGATCAGGGAATAATTCACCCCTCCACTTT. Protein product: CASSLVGSGNNSPLHF. The chain links TRBV11-2 to TRBJ1-6; maybe TRBD1 (5 bases). The CDR3 is 16 amino acids. Trimming removed 1 base at V and 5 bases at J, with 12 bases between. The germline CDR1 and CDR2 sequences are SGHAT and FQNNGV.

V usage is TRBV18 and J usage is TRBJ2-1; no firm D call. The CDR3 contains 13 residues. Germline lookup yields CDR1 KGHSH and CDR2 LQKENI. With 3 bases removed from V and 9 bases from J, the gap between germline ends came to 12 bases. The DNA for the CDR3 is TGTGCCAGCTCACCCGCGAGCCCAGGTGAGCAGTTCTTC. This sequence encodes CASSPASPGEQFF.

The count of this clone is one. V usage is TRBV6-5 and J usage is TRBJ1-2; D perhaps matches TRBD1 (6 bases). V lost 2 bases, J lost 5 bases, and 12 bases lay in between. This CDR3 is built from 14 residues. Germline V gene lookup returns CDR1 MNHEY and CDR2 SVGAGI. CDR3 DNA: TGTGCCAGCAGTTACAGGGGGTTAGTGTATGGCTACACCTTC. This codes for CASSYRGLVYGYTF.

This chain connects TRBV7-9 to TRBJ2-1, with 14 bases that match TRBD2. V was pared by 5 bases and J by 7 bases, with 7 bases of the junction left unmatched. There are 16 residues in the CDR3. Germline V gives CDR1 SEHNR, CDR2 FQNEAQ (reference sequence). CDR3 sequence reads: CASSAQTSGGANEQFF. CDR3 nucleotide sequence: TGTGCCAGCAGCGCGCAGACTAGCGGGGGGGCTAATGAGCAGTTCTTC. Based on the CDR3 plus reference TRBV7-9 and TRBJ2-1, the full variable domain is DTGVSQNPRHKITKRGQNVTFRCDPISEHNRLYWYRQTLGQGPEFLTYFQNEAQLEKSRLLSDRFSAERPKGSFSTLEIQRTEQGDSAMYLCASSAQTSGGANEQFFGPGTRLTVL.

This clone was seen a few times. In nucleotides, the CDR3 is TGTGCCAGCAGCTTGGACCGGGGGTGGAACAATGAGCAGTTCTTC. It yields the protein CASSLDRGWNNEQFF. The chain is built from TRBV5-4 and TRBJ2-1; a weak D match, TRBD2 (6 bases). Germline lookup yields CDR1 SGHNT and CDR2 YYREEE (reference sequence). The CDR3 is 15 residues long. V lost 0 bases to trimming and J lost 5 bases, with 12 bases between them.

J is TRBJ1-1 and V is TRBV28; D remains ambiguous. Between the trimmed V and J ends, which lost 6 bases and 5 bases, there was a span of 7 bases. Germline CDR1 and CDR2: MDHEN and SYDVKM. This CDR3 is built from 11 residues. Written as DNA, the CDR3 is TGTGCCAGCAGGGCGGAAACTGAAGCTTTCTTT. It translates to CASRAETEAFF.

This clone was recorded once. The chain joins TRBV28 to TRBJ1-5; 11 bases line up with TRBD1. The CDR3 runs 16 residues. The V and J ends lost 3 bases and 4 bases, in that order; junction bases with no gene match: 5. Germline V gene data show CDR1 as MDHEN and CDR2 as SYDVKM. Here the CDR3 reads CASSFFGQGANQPQHF. In DNA, the CDR3 is TGTGCCAGCAGTTTTTTCGGACAGGGGGCAAATCAGCCCCAGCATTTT.

This clone was seen a single time. This chain uses TRBV29-1 with TRBJ2-1; 8 bases are a match to TRBD2. Looked up from germline, CDR1 is SQVTM and CDR2 is ANQGSEA. The length of the CDR3 is 15 residues. After removal of 0 bases from V and 0 bases from J, the junction contained 1 base not matched to a gene. Here the CDR3 reads CSVEDREGSYNEQFF. CDR3 in DNA: TGCAGCGTTGAAGATCGGGAGGGCTCCTACAATGAGCAGTTCTTC.

The V gene is TRBV30, the J gene TRBJ1-6; 11 bases match TRBD1. The V gene end was trimmed by 8 bases and the J gene end by 9 bases; junction bases not matched to a gene: 9. The V gene's germline CDR1 is GTSNPN and CDR2 SVGIG (reference sequence). The CDR3 spans 14 residues. Here the CDR3 reads CAGGPGQGVSPLHF. The CDR3, as DNA: TGTGCCGGGGGACCGGGACAGGGGGTTTCACCCCTCCACTTT.

The chain joins TRBV10-3 to TRBJ2-1; D is possibly TRBD1 (6 bases). The CDR3 is 14 residues long. V was cut by 10 bases and J by 3 bases, with 16 bases left in between. CDR1 and CDR2 from the germline V gene are ENHRY and SYGVKD. The CDR3 region has the DNA TGTGCCACAAAAGAGGACAGAAGCTACAATGAGCAGTTCTTC. Its translation is CATKEDRSYNEQFF.

The V and J genes are TRBV19 and TRBJ2-1; 8 nucleotides match TRBD2. This CDR3 is 15 amino acids long. V lost 1 base and J lost 3; bases outside the gene matches: 2. Germline V CDR1 and CDR2: LNHDA, SQIVND (reference sequence). CDR3 nucleotide sequence: TGTGCCAGTAGTATAGTTGGGACTAGCTACAATGAGCAGTTCTTC. Its translation is CASSIVGTSYNEQFF.

The chain carries TRBV6-2 or TRBV6-3 and TRBJ1-2, with 8 nucleotides matching TRBD1. CDR3 length: 14 residues. V was pared by 0 bases and J by 8 bases, with 5 bases of the junction left unmatched. CDR1 is MNHEY, CDR2 SVGEGT, per germline. The CDR3 loop is CASSYSDRVRGYTF. The CDR3 DNA follows: TGTGCCAGCAGTTACTCGGACAGGGTTAGAGGCTACACCTTC.

The rearrangement links TRBV10-3 to TRBJ1-1, with 8 bases identical to TRBD1. Germline CDR1 reads ENHRY; CDR2 reads SYGVKD. J was trimmed by 1 base and V by 6 bases; bases with no gene match: 4. The CDR3 is made up of 14 amino acids. In DNA form, the CDR3 reads TGTGCCATCAGCAACGGACAGGGGAACACTGAAGCTTTCTTT. Protein sequence: CAISNGQGNTEAFF.

V gene TRBV6-5 combines with J gene TRBJ2-1; D gene unclear. This CDR3 region has 13 residues. Germline-derived CDR1 and CDR2 are MNHEY and SVGAGI. The ends were cut back, 7 bases at V and 2 bases at J, with 9 bases in the middle. CDR3 region: CASKIGTYNEQFF. The CDR3 DNA reads TGTGCCAGCAAAATCGGTACCTACAATGAGCAGTTCTTC.

The chain has TRBV2 and TRBJ1-5; the D gene is possibly TRBD1 (5 bases). This CDR3 contains 14 residues. Looked up from germline, CDR1 is SNHLY and CDR2 is FYNNEI. Trimming took 4 bases from V and 7 from J, leaving 14 bases between them. The CDR3 protein is CASSVDGARQPQHF. CDR3 coding DNA: TGTGCCAGCAGTGTAGATGGGGCTCGACAGCCCCAGCATTTT.

This clone was found a few times. The J gene is TRBJ2-1, the V gene TRBV7-6, with 9 nucleotides matching TRBD2. The CDR3 runs to 16 residues. CDR1 is SGHVS and CDR2 is FNYEAQ in the germline V gene. The V and J ends lost 1 base and 7 bases, in that order; junction bases with no gene match: 8. CDR3 in amino acids: CASSLEASGARNEQFF. CDR3 coding DNA: TGTGCCAGCAGCTTAGAGGCTAGCGGGGCGAGGAATGAGCAGTTCTTC.

This clone was seen more than once but under ten times. The chain uses TRBV28 and TRBJ1-4, with 8 bases identical to TRBD1. CDR3 size: 15 residues. With V trimmed by 2 bases and J by 8 bases, 7 bases remained unmatched. In germline, CDR1 is MDHEN, CDR2 SYDVKM. The CDR3 protein is CASSLETGVQEKLFF. The CDR3 DNA is TGTGCCAGCAGTTTAGAGACAGGGGTACAAGAAAAACTGTTTTTT.

J is TRBJ2-2 and V is TRBV12-5; 7 bases align to TRBD1. Germline assignment: CDR1 LGHNT and CDR2 FRNRAP. Trimming at V came to 0 bases and at J to 0 bases, leaving 4 bases not matched to a gene. The CDR3 has 17 amino acids. DNA for the CDR3: TGTGCTAGTGGTTTGGTGCTAGACAGGGCGAACACCGGGGAGCTGTTTTTT. This sequence encodes CASGLVLDRANTGELFF.

The V and J genes are TRBV7-2 and TRBJ1-1, with 7 nucleotides matching TRBD1. The CDR3 has 15 residues. The trim removed 5 bases at V and 1 base at J, leaving 7 bases unmatched. CDR1 is SGHTA and CDR2 is FQGNSA in the germline V gene. The DNA of the CDR3 is TGTGCCAGCAGCCAAATAGGGACAGCGAACACTGAAGCTTTCTTT. It translates to CASSQIGTANTEAFF.